This T cell receptor beta chain was documented in a study of OX40 agonist ivuxolimab in advanced cancers. The CDR3 runs to 15 residues. Trimming at V came to 6 bases and at J to 7 bases, leaving 12 bases not matched to a gene. The germline CDR1 and CDR2 sequences are MDHEN and SYDVKM. The assay was immunoSEQ multiplex PCR, and TCRdb's table has in-frame clones only and misses some. This sample has about 58,000 clones, with about nine tenths found just once. The chain is built from TRBV28 and TRBJ2-7; 10 bases map to TRBD2. This TCR was recovered from an adult with an advanced solid tumor such as melanoma, head and neck, liver or kidney cancer. This material consisted of CD4+ or CD8+ T cells sorted from blood, taken in a trial of the OX40 agonist ivuxolimab. CDR3 sequence: CASSPSLAGVGEQYF. CDR3 nucleotides: TGTGCCAGCAGCCCGTCTCTAGCGGGAGTGGGGGAGCAGTACTTC.